These 7 T cell receptor beta chains were all obtained from the same sample, sequenced in a study of T cell repertoires in cytomegalovirus infection. TCRdb used MiXCR to reprocess the reads, holding one entry per CDR3 protein. The data show tens of thousands of distinct CDR3 sequences, with roughly 37% seen just once and over 85% held by the top ten. No antigens are known for them. The material sequenced was CD8+ T cells from cultured PBMCs, taken from culture after CMV antigen stimulation. The source is a human donor in good health (CMV status not recorded). Some clones in this sample may be carry-over from other donors' samples.

The sample holds many counts of this clonotype. The V call is TRBV6-1, the J call TRBJ2-7; D is unclear. There are 13 residues in the CDR3. The ends were cut back, 1 base at V and 4 bases at J, with 8 bases in the middle. The germline V gene encodes CDR1 MNHNS and CDR2 SASEGT. The CDR3: CASSEGSEYEQYF. The CDR3 DNA follows: TGTGCCAGCAGTGAAGGGAGCGAGTACGAGCAGTACTTC.

DNA for the CDR3: TGTGCCAGCACAGGGGGCTTCGCAGATACGCAGTATTTT. Residues: CASTGGFADTQYF. The V gene is TRBV27, the J gene TRBJ2-3, with 8 bases identical to TRBD1. The CDR3 is made up of 13 amino acids. The germline gives CDR1 MNHEY, CDR2 SMNVEV (reference sequence). Trimming took 7 bases from V and 4 from J; bases not matched to a gene: 4.

The chain is built from TRBV28 and TRBJ1-2; TRBD1 might be the D (6 bases). Trimming shortened V by 4 bases and J by 5 bases, and 14 bases separated the two germline ends. The V gene's germline CDR1 is MDHEN and CDR2 SYDVKM. The CDR3 has 14 amino acids. In DNA, the CDR3 is TGTGCCAGCAGTTCAGGGGATCTGTGGTATGGCTACACCTTC. It codes for CASSSGDLWYGYTF.

The CDR3 DNA follows: TGTGCCAGCAGCCCACGGGACAGTCCGAACACTGAAGCTTTCTTT. This codes for CASSPRDSPNTEAFF. V gene TRBV7-4 combines with J gene TRBJ1-1; 7 bases fit TRBD1. Germline V CDR1 and CDR2: SGHVT, SQSDAQ. The CDR3 is 15 amino acids. V dropped 5 bases and J dropped 1; count of bases not matched to a gene: 7. Complete variable domain (other parts from reference TRBV7-4 and TRBJ1-1): GAGVSQSPRYKVAKRGRDVALRCDSISGHVTLYWYRQTLGQGSEVLTYSQSDAQRDKSGRPSGRFSAERPERSVSTLKIQRTEQGDSAVYLCASSPRDSPNTEAFFGQGTRLTVV.

V is TRBV7-2 and J is TRBJ2-5; 11 positions agree with TRBD2. The CDR3 has 16 residues. Germline lookup yields CDR1 SGHTA and CDR2 FQGNSA. With 5 bases clipped from V and 7 bases from J, the junction kept 12 bases outside the gene matches. The CDR3 bases are TGTGCCAGCAGCCCCTACCAGACTAGCGGGGAAGGGACCCAGTACTTC. Translating gives CASSPYQTSGEGTQYF.

The rearrangement joins TRBV7-3 to TRBJ2-1; no clear D. The CDR3 length is 11 residues. V lost 9 bases and J lost 9, with 12 bases in between. The germline V gene has CDR1 SGHTA and CDR2 FQGTGA. CDR3 loop: CARGSQSEQFF. In DNA form, the CDR3 reads TGTGCCAGGGGCAGTCAGAGTGAGCAGTTCTTC.

The V call is TRBV7-3, the J call TRBJ2-1, with a tentative D call TRBD2 (7 bases). The CDR3 runs 15 residues. V was pared by 2 bases and J by 4 bases, with 12 bases between. The germline CDR1 and CDR2 sequences are SGHTA and FQGTGA. The CDR3 DNA reads as TGTGCCAGCAGCTTAGAGGGGGGGCGATACAATGAGCAGTTCTTC. Its translation is CASSLEGGRYNEQFF.